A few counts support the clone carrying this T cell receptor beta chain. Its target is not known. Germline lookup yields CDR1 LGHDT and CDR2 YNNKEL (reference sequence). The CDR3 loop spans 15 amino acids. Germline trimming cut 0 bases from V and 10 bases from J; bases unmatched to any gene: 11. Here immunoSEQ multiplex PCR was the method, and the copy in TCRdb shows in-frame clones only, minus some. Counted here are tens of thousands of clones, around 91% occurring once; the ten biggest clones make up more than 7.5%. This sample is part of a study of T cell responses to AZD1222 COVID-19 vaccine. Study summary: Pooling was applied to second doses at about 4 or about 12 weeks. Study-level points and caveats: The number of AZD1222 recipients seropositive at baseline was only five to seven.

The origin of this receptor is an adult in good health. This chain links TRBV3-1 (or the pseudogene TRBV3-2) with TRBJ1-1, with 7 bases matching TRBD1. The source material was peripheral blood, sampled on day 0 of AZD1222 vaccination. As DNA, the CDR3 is TGTGCCAGCAGCCAAGAAGGTGCCAGGGGGGTTTCAGCTTTCTTT. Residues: CASSQEGARGVSAFF.